This entry lists 32 T cell receptor beta chains sequenced from one sample in a study of shared clonotypes between healthy human individuals. The protocol was immunoSEQ multiplex PCR, while the TCRdb copy is restricted to in-frame clones and leaves out a portion. The sample yields around 2,000,000 clones, approximately 94% seen once. Naive CD8 populations comprised CD45RO-negative cells positively selected for CCR7, excluding terminally differentiated effector memory CD45RA+ cells. The sample was naive CD8+ T cells sorted from blood. These receptors were taken from a man aged 18 to 30 in good health.

J is TRBJ2-2 and V is TRBV19, with a tentative D call TRBD1 (5 bases). V lost 3 bases and J 2 bases, leaving 10 bases between the germline ends. The germline V gene encodes CDR1 LNHDA and CDR2 SQIVND (reference sequence). The CDR3 consists of 15 residues. The CDR3 DNA reads as TGTGCCAGTAGTATGGCACAGGCTAACACCGGGGAGCTGTTTTTT. Amino acid sequence: CASSMAQANTGELFF.

In nucleotides, the CDR3 is TGTGCCAGCAGCTTAGCGGGAGGGCCCGGGGAGCTGTTTTTT. It encodes CASSLAGGPGELFF. The chain has TRBV11-2 and TRBJ2-2; the match to TRBD2 covers 8 bases. Unmatched junction bases numbered 1, after V lost 1 base and J lost 6 bases. The CDR3 length is 14 residues. In germline, CDR1 is SGHAT, CDR2 FQNNGV. The full variable domain, rest sourced from reference TRBV11-2 and TRBJ2-2, is EAGVAQSPRYKIIEKRQSVAFWCNPISGHATLYWYQQILGQGPKLLIQFQNNGVVDDSQLPKDRFSAERLKGVDSTLKIQPAKLEDSAVYLCASSLAGGPGELFFGEGSRLTVL.

For this clone: Other DNA sequences in the same sample also yield this CDR3. The rearrangement links TRBV4-1 to TRBJ1-2; 8 bases agree with TRBD1. The germline V gene encodes CDR1 MGHRA and CDR2 YSYEKL. The CDR3 totals 15 residues. V was clipped by 1 base and J by 1 base; unmatched bases: 2. The CDR3 reads CASSQGTGGNYGYTF. For the CDR3, the DNA is TGCGCCAGCAGCCAAGGAACAGGGGGTAACTATGGCTACACCTTC.

The table lists this clone with a count of one. CDR3 in DNA: TGTGCCAGCAGTTACTTAGGGGACAAACTGTTTTTT. It translates to CASSYLGDKLFF. V and J are TRBV6-5 and TRBJ1-4, with a possible D match to TRBD1 (5 bases). This CDR3 has 12 residues. Per germline, CDR1 MNHEY and CDR2 SVGAGI. Trimming removed 1 base at V and 11 bases at J, with 8 bases between.

The chain uses TRBV4-1 and TRBJ1-2, with TRBD1 matching 9 bases. Trimming at V came to 8 bases and at J to 6 bases, leaving 10 bases not matched to a gene. The CDR3 is made up of 14 amino acids. Germline V gives CDR1 MGHRA, CDR2 YSYEKL. CDR3 region: CASSPWDRENGYTF. The DNA for the CDR3 is TGCGCCAGCTCGCCATGGGACAGGGAGAATGGCTACACCTTC.

The chain is built from TRBV11-2 and TRBJ2-5, with 14 bases aligning to TRBD2. The CDR3 totals 18 residues. The junction had 8 bases not matched to a gene; V was cut back by 5 bases and J by 0 bases. From germline, CDR1 is SGHAT and CDR2 FQNNGV. The DNA of the CDR3 is TGTGCCAGCAGCCTCGGGACTAGCGGGGGTGGAAACCAAGAGACCCAGTACTTC. Its protein product is CASSLGTSGGGNQETQYF.

The V and J genes are TRBV4-1 and TRBJ1-6; no definite D call. V lost 4 bases and J 0 bases, leaving 10 bases between the germline ends. In germline, CDR1 is MGHRA, CDR2 YSYEKL. The CDR3 length is 16 residues. DNA for the CDR3: TGCGCCAGCAGCCTTCATAAAAGCTCCTATAATTCACCCCTCCACTTT. Its translation: CASSLHKSSYNSPLHF.

This sequence joins TRBV10-3 and TRBJ2-3; TRBD1 matches 9 bases. Looked up from germline, CDR1 is ENHRY and CDR2 is SYGVKD. V trimming: 0 bases; J trimming: 2 bases; junction bases outside the gene matches: 6. This CDR3 is 17 amino acids long. CDR3 nucleotide sequence: TGTGCCATCAGTGAGTCGTTAGGGACAGGGAACACAGATACGCAGTATTTT. This translates into CAISESLGTGNTDTQYF.

The V call is TRBV7-9, the J call TRBJ1-2; 7 bases are shared with TRBD1. The CDR3 contains 16 residues. After removal of 5 bases from V and 6 bases from J, the junction contained 15 bases not matched to a gene. The V gene's germline CDR1 is SEHNR and CDR2 FQNEAQ (reference sequence). CDR3 region: CASSPGDREIPDGYTF. CDR3 coding DNA: TGTGCCAGCAGCCCCGGCGACAGGGAGATTCCAGATGGCTACACCTTC. Full variable domain (rest looked up from reference TRBV7-9 and TRBJ1-2): DTGVSQNPRHKITKRGQNVTFRCDPISEHNRLYWYRQTLGQGPEFLTYFQNEAQLEKSRLLSDRFSAERPKGSFSTLEIQRTEQGDSAMYLCASSPGDREIPDGYTFGSGTRLTVV.

This clone has just one count. The chain recombines TRBV7-9 with TRBJ2-7; 9 nucleotides line up with TRBD2. The CDR3 runs 16 residues. With 8 bases clipped from V and 4 bases from J, the junction kept 15 bases outside the gene matches. The germline V gene has CDR1 SEHNR and CDR2 FQNEAQ (reference sequence). Written as DNA, the CDR3 is TGTGCCAGCTCGGCCTCGACAGGGCTAGCGGGGTACGAGCAGTACTTC. This translates into CASSASTGLAGYEQYF.

The genes are TRBV7-9 and TRBJ1-1, with TRBD1 as a possible D gene (5 bases). With 3 bases removed from V and 7 bases from J, the gap between germline ends came to 6 bases. The CDR3 runs to 11 residues. CDR1 and CDR2 (germline): SEHNR, FQNEAQ (reference sequence). Written as DNA, the CDR3 is TGTGCCAGCAGCTTCGGGGGTGAAGCTTTCTTT. Its protein is CASSFGGEAFF.

The chain couples TRBV2 to TRBJ1-1; 8 nucleotides line up with TRBD1. Per germline, CDR1 SNHLY and CDR2 FYNNEI. V shed 7 bases and J 4 bases; nucleotides not matched to a gene: 11. The CDR3 has 15 residues. CDR3 DNA sequence: TGTGCCAGCACTCCCCAGGGGGCTTTAAGCACTGAAGCTTTCTTT. Its translation: CASTPQGALSTEAFF.

Worth noting for this clone: The sample carries other DNA sequences with the same CDR3. This chain connects TRBV7-2 to TRBJ2-1; D is ambiguous. Germline assignment: CDR1 SGHTA and CDR2 FQGNSA. The CDR3 extends over 15 amino acids. V was cut by 1 base and J by 0 bases, with 7 bases left in between. This chain's CDR3 is CASSLVGFSYNEQFF. The CDR3 DNA is TGTGCCAGCAGCTTAGTGGGATTCTCCTACAATGAGCAGTTCTTC.

This chain joins TRBV6-6 and TRBJ2-7; perhaps TRBD1 as D (6 bases). The CDR3 spans 14 residues. Germline values: CDR1 MNHNY, CDR2 SVGAGI (reference sequence). The V gene lost 6 bases and the J gene lost 3 bases, with 15 bases spanning the gap. The CDR3: CASSLDRTYYEQYF. As DNA, the CDR3 is TGTGCCAGCAGCCTAGACAGGACCTACTACGAGCAGTACTTC.

A remark on this clone: The sample has other DNA sequences that encode this CDR3 too. This rearrangement joins TRBV5-6 to TRBJ2-7; D remains unclear. Trimming removed 0 bases at V and 0 bases at J, with 1 base between. The CDR3 extends over 12 amino acids. The germline gives CDR1 SGHDT, CDR2 YYEEEE. CDR3 coding DNA: TGTGCCAGCAGCTTGGCCTCCTACGAGCAGTACTTC. It specifies CASSLASYEQYF.

The chain combines TRBV30 with TRBJ2-3; D tentatively fits TRBD1 or TRBD2 (7 bases each). The CDR3 consists of 15 residues. The V end lost 5 bases, the J end lost 2 bases, and 17 bases lay between the germline ends. Per the germline V gene, CDR1 is GTSNPN and CDR2 is SVGIG (reference sequence). The CDR3 protein is CAWSGGQGVTDTQYF. The DNA of the CDR3 is TGTGCCTGGTCCGGGGGGCAGGGGGTCACAGATACGCAGTATTTT.

The CDR3: CASSPPGEPQHF. CDR3 coding DNA: TGTGCCAGCAGCCCCCCTGGGGAGCCCCAGCATTTT. The V call is TRBV16, the J call TRBJ1-5; no definite D call. The V and J ends lost 4 bases and 8 bases respectively, with 9 bases between them. Germline CDR1 reads KGHSY; CDR2 reads FQNENV. The length of the CDR3 is 12 residues.

The chain combines TRBV27 with TRBJ2-7, with a possible D match to TRBD2 (6 bases). Per the germline V gene, CDR1 is MNHEY and CDR2 is SMNVEV (reference sequence). V was pared by 5 bases and J by 3 bases, with 11 bases between. This CDR3 spans 13 amino acids. The CDR3 DNA is TGTGCCAGCAGTATCCGGGGGAACTACGAGCAGTACTTC. Translated: CASSIRGNYEQYF.

The chain carries TRBV30 and TRBJ2-3, with D tentatively TRBD2 (5 bases). Germline CDR1 GTSNPN, CDR2 SVGIG (reference sequence). This CDR3 contains 15 residues. V gave up 3 bases and J gave up 4 bases, with 17 bases separating them. The CDR3 here is CAWRDINREADTQYF. DNA for the CDR3: TGTGCCTGGAGAGACATCAATCGGGAAGCAGATACGCAGTATTTT.

A word on this clone: Within the sample, other DNA sequences also encode this same CDR3. The chain uses TRBV7-9 and TRBJ1-2; perhaps TRBD1 as D (5 bases). The CDR3 length is 14 residues. V was clipped by 0 bases and J by 4 bases, with 9 bases between them. Germline loops: CDR1 SEHNR, CDR2 FQNEAQ (reference sequence). This CDR3 is CASSLAGAGYGYTF. In DNA, the CDR3 is TGTGCCAGCAGCTTAGCCGGGGCGGGCTATGGCTACACCTTC.

This clone was counted between two and nine times. The V gene is TRBV7-2, the J gene TRBJ1-6; no firm D call. The CDR3 loop spans 13 amino acids. V lost 3 bases to trimming and J lost 9 bases, with 9 bases between them. Germline loops: CDR1 SGHTA, CDR2 FQGNSA. The CDR3 nucleotides read TGTGCCAGCAGCTTCCCGTGGTTTTCACCCCTCCACTTT. As protein: CASSFPWFSPLHF.

The chain's CDR3 is CASSPIQGPNTEAFF. CDR3 coding DNA: TGTGCCAGCAGCCCGATACAGGGACCTAACACTGAAGCTTTCTTT. This chain uses TRBV7-9 with TRBJ1-1, with D perhaps TRBD1 (6 bases). The V end was cut by 5 bases, the J end by 2 bases, with 15 bases between. The CDR3 sequence is 15 residues long. Germline CDR1 and CDR2: SEHNR and FQNEAQ (reference sequence).

The chain is built from TRBV7-9 and TRBJ2-1; 14 bases fit TRBD2. The V gene end was trimmed by 4 bases and the J gene end by 9 bases; junction bases not matched to a gene: 5. This CDR3 is 15 amino acids long. Germline loops: CDR1 SEHNR, CDR2 FQNEAQ (reference sequence). The CDR3 here is CASSSTSGGVSEQFF. CDR3 sequence (DNA): TGTGCCAGCAGCTCGACTAGCGGGGGGGTATCTGAGCAGTTCTTC.

This chain joins TRBV28 and TRBJ2-1; the match to TRBD2 covers 10 bases. The V gene end was trimmed by 5 bases and the J gene end by 6 bases; junction bases not matched to a gene: 4. This CDR3 contains 14 residues. Germline V gene data show CDR1 as MDHEN and CDR2 as SYDVKM. The CDR3 reads CASSPSGGPNEQFF. As DNA, the CDR3 is TGTGCCAGCAGTCCTAGCGGGGGACCCAATGAGCAGTTCTTC.

This clone was counted a single time. This CDR3 is CASSLEPGPEAFF. CDR3 bases: TGTGCCAGCAGCTTGGAGCCGGGTCCTGAAGCTTTCTTT. The gene calls are TRBV5-4 and TRBJ1-1; no definite D call. CDR1 SGHNT and CDR2 YYREEE come from the germline V gene (reference sequence). This CDR3 has 13 residues. V shed 0 bases and J shed 6 bases, with 9 bases lying between them.

Here the CDR3 DNA reads TGTGCCAGCAGCTTGGTAGGGACAGGGGCTCGCACTAACTATGGCTACACCTTC. It encodes CASSLVGTGARTNYGYTF. The rearrangement uses TRBV5-4 and TRBJ1-2, with 10 positions matching TRBD1. V was clipped by 0 bases and J by 0 bases; unmatched bases: 8. This CDR3 has 18 residues. Germline CDR1 is SGHNT and CDR2 is YYREEE (reference sequence).

The V and J genes are TRBV27 and TRBJ2-5; 13 bases are shared with TRBD2. The length of the CDR3 is 18 residues. Germline trimming cut 4 bases from V and 1 base from J; bases unmatched to any gene: 9. CDR1 is MNHEY and CDR2 is SMNVEV in the germline V gene (reference sequence). The CDR3 sequence: CASSSRLAGGLPQETQYF. DNA of the CDR3: TGTGCCAGCAGTTCCCGACTAGCGGGGGGCCTGCCCCAAGAGACCCAGTACTTC.

The genes are TRBV29-1 and TRBJ2-3; D is ambiguous. There are 12 residues in the CDR3. V lost 7 bases, J lost 3 bases, and 11 bases lay in between. From germline, CDR1 is SQVTM and CDR2 ANQGSEA. The chain's CDR3 is CSAGLGTDTQYF. The CDR3 region has the DNA TGCAGCGCCGGGTTGGGGACAGATACGCAGTATTTT.

The J gene is TRBJ1-1, the V gene TRBV6-4; D not certain. Trimming stripped 1 base from V and 4 bases from J, with 7 bases between. There are 13 residues in the CDR3. The germline V gene encodes CDR1 MRHNA and CDR2 SNTAGT. The CDR3 region is CASSDWSGTEAFF. DNA of the CDR3: TGTGCCAGCAGTGACTGGTCAGGCACTGAAGCTTTCTTT.

The chain employs TRBV4-1 and TRBJ1-2; D is possibly TRBD1 (5 bases). CDR3 length: 16 amino acids. Between the trimmed V and J ends, which lost 1 base and 3 bases, there was a span of 15 bases. The germline gives CDR1 MGHRA, CDR2 YSYEKL. The DNA of the CDR3 is TGCGCCAGCAGCCAAGTGGGGGGAGAGGGCTACTATGGCTACACCTTC. Encoded protein: CASSQVGGEGYYGYTF.

The chain is built from TRBV12-5 and TRBJ1-3; TRBD1 aligns across 10 bases. V shed 6 bases and J 1 base; nucleotides not matched to a gene: 6. This CDR3 region has 16 residues. The germline gives CDR1 LGHNT, CDR2 FRNRAP. The CDR3 nucleotides are TGTGCTAGTGGCCTCCGGGACAGGGGTTCTGGAAACACCATATATTTT. This gives the protein CASGLRDRGSGNTIYF. The full variable domain, rest sourced from reference TRBV12-5 and TRBJ1-3, is DARVTQTPRHKVTEMGQEVTMRCQPILGHNTVFWYRQTMMQGLELLAYFRNRAPLDDSGMPKDRFSAEMPDATLATLKIQPSEPRDSAVYFCASGLRDRGSGNTIYFGEGSWLTVV.

The rearrangement links TRBV5-1 to TRBJ2-7, with 11 bases that match TRBD1. Looked up from germline, CDR1 is SGHRS and CDR2 is YFSETQ. Trimming cost V 3 bases and J 6 bases; bases outside gene matches: 8. This CDR3 is 15 amino acids long. CDR3 sequence (DNA): TGCGCCAGCAGCTCGACCGGGACAGGGGGTGCCGAGCAGTACTTC. Encoded protein: CASSSTGTGGAEQYF.